By share, the clone carrying this T cell receptor beta chain ranks as medium-sized. Its target is unknown. Found in a library prepared for alpha chains, this beta chain is an off-target read, and its abundance has little meaning. The sample comes from a study of spatial heterogeneity in lung cancer. Study results and limitations: One measure, the expanded intratumoral alpha and beta TCR count, tracked tumor mutation counts.

Individually, TCR cDNA molecules were each labelled with a unique molecular identifier. Each CDR3 protein gets one entry after TCRdb re-called the 5' RACE reads with MiXCR. In the table there are around 4,600 distinct CDR3 sequences, 5% to 7.5% of which are singletons. Germline assignment: CDR1 MNHEY and CDR2 SVGEGT. This CDR3 is 16 amino acids long. The V segment lost 4 bases and the J segment 6 bases; nucleotides outside the gene matches: 8. The time point was: sample taken at primary tumor resection. Unsorted whole RNA from tumor, nontumor lung or frozen PBMC underwent sequencing. The sequence was obtained from a female donor with early-stage non-small cell lung cancer. The sequences come from lung tumor tissue, collected at surgery. V usage is TRBV6-2 or TRBV6-3 and J usage is TRBJ2-1; 11 bases fit TRBD2. DNA of the CDR3: TGTGCCAGCAGTTCGAACCTAGGACTAGCGGGCAATGAGCAGTTCTTC. This codes for CASSSNLGLAGNEQFF.